This T cell receptor beta chain is drawn from a study of shared clonotypes between healthy human individuals. Study results and caveats: A few donors showed sharing of about 4.8% of naive CD4 clonotypes.

Profiled with immunoSEQ multiplex PCR; TCRdb holds only in-frame clones, not every one. The data show over a million clones, with about 74% seen just once and about 1.5% held by the top ten. Comment on this clone: No antigen is known for it.

V gave up 7 bases and J gave up 6 bases, with 17 bases separating them. CDR1 is SGDLS and CDR2 is YYNGEE in the germline V gene. The CDR3 has 14 amino acids. The TCR comes from a man in his late teens or twenties in good health. This chain links TRBV9 with TRBJ2-4, with D perhaps TRBD2 (6 bases). Sample: memory CD4+ T cells sorted from blood. Regarding subset: CD45RA-negative fraction. The CDR3 DNA follows: TGTGCCAGCGGATCCCAGGATAGCGGAAACATTCAGTACTTC. It yields the protein CASGSQDSGNIQYF.